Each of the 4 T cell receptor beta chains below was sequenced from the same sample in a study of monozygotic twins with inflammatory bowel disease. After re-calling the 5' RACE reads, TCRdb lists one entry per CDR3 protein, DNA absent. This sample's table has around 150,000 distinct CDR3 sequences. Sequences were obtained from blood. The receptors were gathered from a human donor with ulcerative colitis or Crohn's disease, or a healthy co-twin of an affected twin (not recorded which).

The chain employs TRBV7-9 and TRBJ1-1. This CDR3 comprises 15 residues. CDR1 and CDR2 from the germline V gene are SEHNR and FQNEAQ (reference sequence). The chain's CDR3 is CASSLSGRLNTEAFF.

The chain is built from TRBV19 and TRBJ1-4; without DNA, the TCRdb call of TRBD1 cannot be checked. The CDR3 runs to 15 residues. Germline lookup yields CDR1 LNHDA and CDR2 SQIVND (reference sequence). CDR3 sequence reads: CASSHETGWSEKLFF.

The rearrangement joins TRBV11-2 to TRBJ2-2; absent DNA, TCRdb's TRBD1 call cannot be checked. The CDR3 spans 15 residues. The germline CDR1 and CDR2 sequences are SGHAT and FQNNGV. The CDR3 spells CASSSSPGGTGELFF.

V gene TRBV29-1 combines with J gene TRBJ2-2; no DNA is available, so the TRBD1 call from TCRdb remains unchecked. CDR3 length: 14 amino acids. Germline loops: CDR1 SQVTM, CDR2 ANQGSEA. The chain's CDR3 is CSVHRDINTGELFF.